These 28 T cell receptor beta chains originate from one sample sequenced in a study of blood T cells in healthy people across ages. Primed by a sample-barcoded 5' primer and a J-beta primer mix, a second PCR proceeded for 7 to 11 cycles. One entry per CDR3 protein results from TCRdb running MiXCR on the 5' RACE reads. The data contain hundreds of thousands of distinct CDR3 sequences, more than 20% of them singletons. This same sample was also taken into another study, of T cells of mothers and their children.

Sequenced input: blood. These receptors came from a boy between 10 and 17 years old in good health.

The V call is TRBV29-1, the J call TRBJ2-7; D gene unclear. The CDR3 runs 13 residues. In germline, CDR1 is SQVTM, CDR2 ANQGSEA. The germline V and J ends were trimmed by 5 bases and 1 base, with 12 bases remaining between them. The DNA of the CDR3 is TGCAGCGTTCGCTGGGCAGCGTCCTACGAGCAGTACTTC. This encodes CSVRWAASYEQYF.

The genes are TRBV29-1 and TRBJ1-1; 7 nucleotides agree with TRBD1. The CDR3 length is 14 residues. J lost 5 bases, V lost 5 bases, and 11 bases had no gene match. Germline CDR1 reads SQVTM; CDR2 reads ANQGSEA. The CDR3 sequence: CSVQGVLRTTEAFF. DNA for the CDR3: TGCAGCGTTCAGGGGGTACTGCGTACGACTGAAGCTTTCTTT.

The chain recombines TRBV29-1 with TRBJ2-3; 7 nucleotides align to TRBD2. The CDR3 extends over 14 amino acids. The V segment lost 7 bases and the J segment 6 bases; nucleotides outside the gene matches: 13. From germline, CDR1 is SQVTM and CDR2 ANQGSEA. The CDR3 region has the DNA TGCAGCGCATCTAGTGCGGGAGTTTCGGATACGCAGTATTTT. Translating gives CSASSAGVSDTQYF.

Only one count was recorded for this clonotype. The chain employs TRBV4-2 and TRBJ2-5; TRBD2 aligns across 10 bases. This CDR3 comprises 15 residues. From germline, CDR1 is LGHNA and CDR2 YNFKEQ. V was pared by 2 bases and J by 1 base, with 1 base of the junction left unmatched. The CDR3 is CASSQSGGVQETQYF. In DNA form, the CDR3 reads TGTGCCAGCAGCCAAAGCGGGGGGGTCCAAGAGACCCAGTACTTC.

The J gene is TRBJ2-2, the V gene TRBV29-1, with D hard to call. Germline-derived CDR1 and CDR2 are SQVTM and ANQGSEA. V was cut by 5 bases and J by 0 bases, with 7 bases left in between. The CDR3 is 13 residues long. In nucleotides, the CDR3 is TGCAGCGTTAGCGCCCCGAACACCGGGGAGCTGTTTTTT. Translating gives CSVSAPNTGELFF.

In its sample, this clonotype was seen a few times. The rearrangement uses TRBV6-5 and TRBJ1-1; D is uncertain. Germline lookup yields CDR1 MNHEY and CDR2 SVGAGI. CDR3 length: 13 amino acids. Trimming took 0 bases from V and 5 from J, leaving 7 bases between them. The CDR3 reads CASSYSAPTEAFF. The CDR3 region has the DNA TGTGCCAGCAGTTACTCGGCCCCAACTGAAGCTTTCTTT.

This clonotype was recorded many times. The chain uses TRBV29-1 and TRBJ2-5, with unresolved D. The CDR3 runs to 11 residues. V was shortened by 4 bases and J by 2 bases, with 5 bases between the two germline ends. Germline V lookup: CDR1 SQVTM, CDR2 ANQGSEA. In nucleotides, the CDR3 is TGCAGCGTTGGGAGTCAAGAGACCCAGTACTTC. Translation: CSVGSQETQYF.

The chain carries TRBV20-1 and TRBJ2-4; 10 bases are a match to TRBD1. Germline assignment: CDR1 DFQATT and CDR2 SNEGSKA (reference sequence). Losses at the gene ends were 5 bases for V and 9 bases for J; bases not matched to a gene: 16. The CDR3 totals 16 residues. DNA for the CDR3: TGCAGTGCTGTAAACCGGGACAGGGGTGACTTTGGCATTCAGTACTTC. Protein: CSAVNRDRGDFGIQYF.

In this sample, this clonotype turned up a few times. CDR3 loop: CASGNQVGLTYNEQFF. The CDR3 bases are TGTGCCAGCGGAAATCAAGTGGGACTTACGTACAATGAGCAGTTCTTC. The chain recombines TRBV6-2 or TRBV6-3 with TRBJ2-5, with D tentatively TRBD2 (6 bases). The last part of the DNA fits TRBJ2-1 better; the J call may be wrong. The CDR3 length is 16 residues. The germline V gene encodes CDR1 MNHEY and CDR2 SVGEGT.

This clonotype has more than one count but fewer than ten. This sequence joins TRBV12-3 or TRBV12-4 and TRBJ1-2; no reliable D call. V shed 7 bases and J shed 6 bases, with 9 bases lying between them. There are 11 residues in the CDR3. The CDR3: CASTGEDGYTF. CDR3 sequence (DNA): TGTGCCAGCACTGGGGAAGATGGCTACACCTTC.

J is TRBJ1-4 and V is TRBV27; TRBD1 aligns across 7 bases. The CDR3 extends over 14 amino acids. Trimming at V came to 3 bases and at J to 7 bases, leaving 5 bases not matched to a gene. Germline lookup yields CDR1 MNHEY and CDR2 SMNVEV (reference sequence). Here the CDR3 reads CASSLGTAPEKLFF. DNA of the CDR3: TGTGCCAGCAGTTTGGGGACAGCGCCTGAAAAACTGTTTTTT.

There are a few counts of this clonotype. The CDR3 coding sequence is TGTGCCAGCAGCTCGTCCCCGGGACAGCGAGAAAAACTGTTTTTT. Its protein product is CASSSSPGQREKLFF. V usage is TRBV13 and J usage is TRBJ1-4; TRBD1 matches at 7 bases. Trimming took 4 bases from V and 8 from J; bases not matched to a gene: 10. Germline V CDR1 and CDR2: PRHDT, FYEKMQ (reference sequence). This CDR3 contains 15 residues.

The V gene is TRBV3-1, the J gene TRBJ2-1; TRBD2 matches at 7 bases. This CDR3 has 13 residues. Germline-derived CDR1 and CDR2 are LGHDT and YNNKEL (reference sequence). The V segment lost 2 bases and the J segment 12 bases; nucleotides outside the gene matches: 7. CDR3 region: CASSQRASGGQFF. As DNA, the CDR3 is TGTGCCAGCAGCCAAAGGGCTAGCGGTGGGCAGTTCTTC.

This clonotype showed up just a few times. The rearrangement uses TRBV6-5 and TRBJ1-5, with D maybe TRBD1 (6 bases). V lost 7 bases and J 1 base, leaving 14 bases between the germline ends. The CDR3 runs to 15 residues. Germline V gene data show CDR1 as MNHEY and CDR2 as SVGAGI. The CDR3 here is CASKNRDKSNQPQHF. Here the CDR3 DNA reads TGTGCCAGCAAAAACAGGGACAAGAGCAATCAGCCCCAGCATTTT.

This clonotype was observed a few times. This sequence joins TRBV12-3 or TRBV12-4 and TRBJ1-4, with D tentatively TRBD1 (5 bases). Trimming cost V 5 bases and J 0 bases, with 10 bases left between them. The CDR3 has 15 residues. CDR3 residues: CASSNRGTTNEKLFF. CDR3 nucleotides: TGTGCCAGCAGTAATAGGGGAACAACTAATGAAAAACTGTTTTTT.

This sequence joins TRBV5-1 and TRBJ2-4; no definite D call. The germline V gene has CDR1 SGHRS and CDR2 YFSETQ. CDR3 length: 17 residues. Trimming stripped 0 bases from V and 1 base from J, with 14 bases between. CDR3 loop: CASSLASSYGAKNIQYF. The DNA for the CDR3 is TGCGCCAGCAGCTTGGCAAGCTCTTATGGGGCCAAAAACATTCAGTACTTC.

The V and J genes are TRBV29-1 and TRBJ1-2; D is undetermined. The CDR3 is 11 residues long. The germline V gene encodes CDR1 SQVTM and CDR2 ANQGSEA. Trimming took off 5 bases at V and 2 bases at J, with 6 bases between the two ends. The CDR3 loop is CSVQRNYGYTF. The CDR3, as DNA: TGCAGCGTTCAACGGAACTATGGCTACACCTTC.

The genes are TRBV7-8 and TRBJ2-5, with 8 bases fitting TRBD1. Near its end, the DNA agrees better with TRBJ2-7, so the J call may be wrong. The germline gives CDR1 SGHVS, CDR2 FQNEAQ. The CDR3 runs to 18 residues. The CDR3 DNA follows: TGTGCCAGCAGCCAACCCGGACAGGGCCAGTATTCTTCCTACGAGCAGTACTTC. This sequence encodes CASSQPGQGQYSSYEQYF.

The J gene is TRBJ1-5, the V gene TRBV28; D is undetermined. The ends were cut back, 3 bases at V and 7 bases at J, with 7 bases in the middle. The CDR3 spans 12 residues. Germline V lookup: CDR1 MDHEN, CDR2 SYDVKM. This chain's CDR3 is CASSFWAQPQHF. The CDR3 bases are TGTGCCAGCAGTTTCTGGGCGCAGCCCCAGCATTTT.

A few counts support this clonotype. This chain connects TRBV7-2 to TRBJ2-1, with 14 bases that match TRBD2. The CDR3 is made up of 16 amino acids. Looked up from germline, CDR1 is SGHTA and CDR2 is FQGNSA. V was pared by 5 bases and J by 7 bases, with 7 bases of the junction left unmatched. The CDR3 region has the DNA TGTGCCAGCAGCACAACCGGGACTAGCGGGGGAAATGAGCAGTTCTTC. It translates to CASSTTGTSGGNEQFF. The full variable domain, in which reference TRBV7-2 and TRBJ2-1 provide the parts outside the CDR3, is GAGVSQSPSNKVTEKGKDVELRCDPISGHTALYWYRQSLGQGLEFLIYFQGNSAPDKSGLPSDRFSAERTGGSVSTLTIQRTQQEDSAVYLCASSTTGTSGGNEQFFGPGTRLTVL.

This rearrangement joins TRBV4-1 to TRBJ2-7, with 8 bases aligning to TRBD1. Germline lookup yields CDR1 MGHRA and CDR2 YSYEKL. V lost 3 bases and J lost 5; bases outside the gene matches: 6. The CDR3 consists of 14 residues. CDR3 protein: CASSHPRTGNEQYF. The CDR3 coding sequence is TGCGCCAGCAGCCACCCCAGGACAGGGAACGAGCAGTACTTC.

The rearrangement links TRBV4-3 to TRBJ2-1, with D tentatively TRBD2 (7 bases). CDR3 length: 17 residues. Between the trimmed V and J ends, which lost 0 bases and 8 bases, there was a span of 20 bases. Looked up from germline, CDR1 is LGHNA and CDR2 is YSLEER. Here the CDR3 reads CASSQDLGGVGAHEQFF. The CDR3 region has the DNA TGCGCCAGCAGCCAAGATCTAGGGGGGGTGGGGGCACATGAGCAGTTCTTC.

This clonotype has ten or more counts. The chain joins TRBV9 to TRBJ2-4, with 7 bases fitting TRBD1. The CDR3 has 15 amino acids. J was trimmed by 6 bases and V by 0 bases; bases with no gene match: 6. Germline assignment: CDR1 SGDLS and CDR2 YYNGEE. The CDR3 protein is CASSVDGQAGNIQYF. The CDR3 DNA sequence: TGTGCCAGCAGCGTAGACGGACAGGCGGGAAACATTCAGTACTTC.

This chain links TRBV7-3 with TRBJ2-5; 14 bases match TRBD2. The J call is uncertain, as TRBJ2-1 better fits the DNA end. Germline lookup yields CDR1 SGHTA and CDR2 FQGTGA. The CDR3 totals 17 residues. The DNA for the CDR3 is TGTGCCAGCAGCTTTGGACTAGCGGGGGGTCGGGGCAATGAGCAGTTCTTC. It codes for CASSFGLAGGRGNEQFF.

This clonotype has only a few counts. The chain couples TRBV27 to TRBJ1-2; 7 nucleotides align to TRBD1. Germline-derived CDR1 and CDR2 are MNHEY and SMNVEV (reference sequence). This CDR3 has 17 residues. V was pared by 1 base and J by 10 bases, with 18 bases of the junction left unmatched. CDR3 protein: CASSLLDRALSLEDYTF. DNA of the CDR3: TGTGCCAGCAGTTTATTAGACAGGGCGCTTTCCCTCGAGGACTACACCTTC.

This clonotype was seen more than once but under ten times. The rearrangement links TRBV3-1 to TRBJ2-7; tentatively, D is TRBD1 (6 bases). The V gene lost 2 bases and the J gene lost 1 base, with 18 bases spanning the gap. This CDR3 is built from 17 residues. CDR1 LGHDT and CDR2 YNNKEL come from the germline V gene (reference sequence). The CDR3 DNA follows: TGTGCCAGCAGCCAAAGGAACTCCGGGACACGTTCCTACGAGCAGTACTTC. It specifies CASSQRNSGTRSYEQYF.

The chain uses TRBV5-5 and TRBJ2-3; D remains ambiguous. V was pared by 5 bases and J by 0 bases, with 10 bases between. Germline CDR1 reads SGHKS; CDR2 reads YYEKEE (reference sequence). CDR3 length: 14 residues. CDR3 amino acids: CASRVESSTDTQYF. In DNA form, the CDR3 reads TGTGCCAGCAGGGTAGAGTCTAGCACAGATACGCAGTATTTT.

This clonotype was observed a few times. The chain is built from TRBV20-1 and TRBJ2-5; TRBD2 is a possible D gene (5 bases). The J call may be in error: the DNA end matches TRBJ2-1 better. Germline V gene lookup returns CDR1 DFQATT and CDR2 SNEGSKA (reference sequence). CDR3 size: 14 residues. The CDR3 loop is CSARDWAGNNEQFF. In DNA form, the CDR3 reads TGCAGTGCTAGAGATTGGGCGGGTAACAATGAGCAGTTCTTC.